This is a list of T cell receptor beta chains from one sample in a study of T-cell memory formation after mild COVID-19. TCRdb re-analysed the 5' RACE reads in MiXCR, keeping a single row per CDR3 protein. The sample carries 400,000 to 450,000 distinct CDR3 sequences, more than 15% recorded once. The specimen sequenced was PBMCs or a T cell subset sorted from them (not recorded which). These TCRs come from a man younger than 30 who had mild COVID-19 (a few samples of this study predate the infection). Cell type and time point are not known. The CDR3 runs from the conserved cysteine through the conserved F or W. The D gene is left open where the match is weak. Clone size appears in some rows only: once, few, many, or a class for an expanded clone.

j_call v_call clone_size d_call cdr3_nt cdr3_aa
TRBJ2-2 TRBV5-1 few - TGCGCCAGCAGCTTTGGGGGGATCGGCGCCGGGGAGCTGTTTTTT CASSFGGIGAGELFF
TRBJ2-3 TRBV9 - TRBD2 TGTGCCAGCAGCGGAAGCGGGGGGGCACATACGCAGTATTTT CASSGSGGAHTQYF
TRBJ1-4 TRBV18 - - TGTGCCAGCTCACCACCGGGGCATTTTGAAAAACTGTTTTTT CASSPPGHFEKLFF
TRBJ2-7 TRBV12-3/TRBV12-4 few - TGTGCCAGCAGTTTAACGGGATGGGGAGTTAGCTCCTACGAGCAGTACTTC CASSLTGWGVSSYEQYF
TRBJ1-2 TRBV30 - TRBD1 TGTGCCTGGAGTACGGCCGGGACAGACTATGGCTACACCTTC CAWSTAGTDYGYTF
TRBJ2-2 TRBV20-1 - - TGCAGTGGGGACATCCGGGCCACCGGGGAGCTGTTTTTT CSGDIRATGELFF
TRBJ1-6 TRBV27 few - TGTGCCAGCAGTTTATATGAACTAGGCGGGGATTCACCCCTCCACTTT CASSLYELGGDSPLHF
TRBJ2-1 TRBV12-3/TRBV12-4 - - TGTGCCAGCTGCCGGGACCGAGCGCATGAGCAGTTCTTC CASCRDRAHEQFF
TRBJ1-6 TRBV9 - - TGTGCCAGCAGCGCCCAGAGTCGATCACCCCTCCACTTT CASSAQSRSPLHF
TRBJ2-3 TRBV5-1 few - TGCGCCAGCAGCTTGGACCCAGATACGCAGTATTTT CASSLDPDTQYF
TRBJ1-2 TRBV4-3 - - TGCGCCAGCAGCCAAGTAACAGGCAGTAACTATGGCTACACCTTC CASSQVTGSNYGYTF
TRBJ1-1 TRBV28 few - TGTGCCAGCAGTCCACGGGGCCTCAGAAAAGGCACTGAAGCTTTCTTT CASSPRGLRKGTEAFF
TRBJ2-1 TRBV6-2/TRBV6-3 - - TGTGCCAGCACCAATAGCAGGGAGCAGTTCTTC CASTNSREQFF
TRBJ1-3 TRBV9 - - TGTGCCAGCACCAGGGAGGAGAGGAGAAACACCATATATTTT CASTREERRNTIYF
TRBJ1-6 TRBV5-1 - - TGCGCCAGCAGCGGACCCACACGCCTCCACTTT CASSGPTRLHF
TRBJ2-7 TRBV18 few - TGTGCCAGCTCACGCCAGGACGGGCCCTACGAGCAGTACTTC CASSRQDGPYEQYF
TRBJ2-3 TRBV14 few - TGTGCCAGCAGCCAAGAGGGAAGAGGGGATACGCAGTATTTT CASSQEGRGDTQYF
TRBJ2-1 TRBV9 few TRBD1 TGTGCCAGCAGCGTATTGGGACAGGGGGGATACAATGAGCAGTTCTTC CASSVLGQGGYNEQFF
TRBJ1-2 TRBV9 few - TGTGCCAGCAAGAGGGGGGGCTATGGCTACACCTTC CASKRGGYGYTF
TRBJ1-5 TRBV20-1 - - TGCAGGGCGGGAGGGGGGAATCAGCCCCAGCATTTT CRAGGGNQPQHF
TRBJ2-5 TRBV4-1 - TRBD2 TGCGCCAGCAGCGCGCGGGAGGGGGAGACCCAGTACTTC CASSAREGETQYF
TRBJ1-1 TRBV7-2 - - TGTGCCAGCAGGCGCCGCGAGGCTGAAGCTTTCTTT CASRRREAEAFF
TRBJ1-1 TRBV7-9 few TRBD1 TGTGCCAGCAGCCCGCAGGGGGTAGGGAACACTGAAGCTTTCTTT CASSPQGVGNTEAFF
TRBJ2-7 TRBV12-3/TRBV12-4 - - TGTGCCAGCAGTTTTGGGGGGCGCGAGCAGTACTTC CASSFGGREQYF
TRBJ1-1 TRBV15 - - TGTGCCACCAGCAGAGCCGTCTCCGTGAACACTGAAGCTTTCTTT CATSRAVSVNTEAFF
TRBJ1-1 TRBV6-2/TRBV6-3 few - TGTGCCAGCAGGGATTACGCGAACACTGAAGCTTTCTTT CASRDYANTEAFF
TRBJ2-3 TRBV5-1 - - TGCGCCAGCAGAGAGACAGCTAGAACAGATACGCAGTATTTT CASRETARTDTQYF
TRBJ2-3 TRBV5-1 - - TGCGCCAGCAGCACCGGGAGCGCTAGTGGCACAGATACGCAGTATTTT CASSTGSASGTDTQYF
TRBJ2-3 TRBV7-2 - - TGTGCCAGCAGCTTAGCTGGCAGTACCCACACAGATACGCAGTATTTT CASSLAGSTHTDTQYF
TRBJ2-5 TRBV3-1 few - TGTGCCAGCAGCCAAGATGGGATAGTCCCCCAAGAGACCCAGTACTTC CASSQDGIVPQETQYF
TRBJ1-3 TRBV7-2 few - TGTGCCAGCAGCTCCGCAGGGTATGGAAACACCATATATTTT CASSSAGYGNTIYF
TRBJ2-7 TRBV29-1 few - TGCAGCGTTGATACTGGGGGAACGTACTACGAGCAGTACTTC CSVDTGGTYYEQYF
TRBJ1-6 TRBV20-1 - TRBD1 TGCAGTGCCAGGGGGGCAGGTGGTGATTCACCCCTCCACTTT CSARGAGGDSPLHF
TRBJ1-1 TRBV12-3/TRBV12-4 few - TGTGCCAGCAGTTTAGGGGTGGGAGCTGAAGCTTTCTTT CASSLGVGAEAFF
TRBJ2-7 TRBV7-8 few TRBD2 TGTGCCAGCAGCTTAGATGCTAGCGGGGGAACCTACGAGCAGTACTTC CASSLDASGGTYEQYF
TRBJ2-7 TRBV6-5 many TRBD1 TGTGCCACAACGGGGACAGGGAGCTACGAGCAGTACTTC CATTGTGSYEQYF
TRBJ1-5 TRBV20-1 - - TGCAGTGCTATGGTCCCAGGAAGTAGCAATCAGCCCCAGCATTTT CSAMVPGSSNQPQHF
TRBJ1-6 TRBV20-1 few - TGCAGTGCTAGAGATGATCAGGGCCATAATTCACCCCTCCACTTT CSARDDQGHNSPLHF
TRBJ2-1 TRBV7-2 - TRBD2 TGTGCCAGCAGCTTATACGCGGGGGACGAAAATGAGCAGTTCTTC CASSLYAGDENEQFF
TRBJ2-4 TRBV29-1 few - TGCAGCGTTGTACAGGGTCAAGCCAAAAACATTCAGTACTTC CSVVQGQAKNIQYF
TRBJ2-2 TRBV4-1 once TRBD1 TGCGCCAGCAGCCAAGATTGGGACAGGGGCCGTGAGGAGCTGTTTTTT CASSQDWDRGREELFF
TRBJ2-2 TRBV12-3/TRBV12-4 - TRBD2 TGTGCCAGCAGTACCCCGGGGGGAATACCCACCGGGGAGCTGTTTTTT CASSTPGGIPTGELFF
TRBJ1-2 TRBV5-6 few - TGTGCCAGCAGCTTACCCAGGGCCAACTATGGCTACACCTTC CASSLPRANYGYTF
TRBJ2-2 TRBV29-1 - - TGCAGCGTTGAAGATCGAGTGTTTACCGGGGAGCTGTTTTTT CSVEDRVFTGELFF
TRBJ1-4 TRBV20-1 few TRBD1 TGCAGTGCTCCCCGTACAGGGGTTCCTGAAAAACTGTTTTTT CSAPRTGVPEKLFF
TRBJ2-1 TRBV5-1 - - TGCGCCAGCAGCTTGGTGACTAGAACCTACAATGAGCAGTTCTTC CASSLVTRTYNEQFF
TRBJ2-2 TRBV5-1 - - TGCGCCAGCAGCTTGGCCAAGGCAGGGGAACTCGGGGAGCTGTTTTTT CASSLAKAGELGELFF
TRBJ2-3 TRBV4-1 few - TGCGCCAGCAGCCTCACCGACGGGACACGGCGCACAGATACGCAGTATTTT CASSLTDGTRRTDTQYF
TRBJ1-4 TRBV20-1 few TRBD1 TGCAGTGCTAGAGACGTTCAGGGGGAAGGAAAACTGTTTTTT CSARDVQGEGKLFF
TRBJ1-6 TRBV7-2 few - TGTGCCAGCAGCCCCCGGATGGGTTATAATTCACCCCTCCACTTT CASSPRMGYNSPLHF
TRBJ2-2 TRBV24-1 - - TGTGCCACCAGTCATGCGAACACCGGGGAGCTGTTTTTT CATSHANTGELFF
TRBJ2-1 TRBV5-4 - TRBD2 TGTGCCAGCACCTCGGGACTAGCCTTCTACAATGAGCAGTTCTTC CASTSGLAFYNEQFF
TRBJ2-1 TRBV27 - - TGTGCCAGCAGATCAGGGCAAACGGGGTACAATGAGCAGTTCTTC CASRSGQTGYNEQFF
TRBJ2-2 TRBV7-9 - - TGTGCCAGCAGCTACCGGGTGACCGGGGAGCTGTTTTTT CASSYRVTGELFF
TRBJ2-3 TRBV4-3 few - TGCGCCAGCAGCCAATACCGACAGCACTATGTATTCGGGGATACGCAGTATTTT CASSQYRQHYVFGDTQYF